This paragraph reports one T cell receptor beta chain. Its antigen remains unidentified. The V end lost 5 bases, the J end lost 1 base, and 14 bases lay between the germline ends. In germline, CDR1 is SEHNR, CDR2 FQNEAQ (reference sequence). The CDR3 length is 15 residues. The sample is drawn from a study of T cell repertoires in cytomegalovirus infection. MiXCR, applied by TCRdb to the reads, yields one record per CDR3 protein. The repertoire holds 900,000 to 950,000 distinct CDR3 sequences, with 30% to 40% as singletons. The rearrangement links TRBV7-9 to TRBJ1-1; D may be TRBD1 (5 bases). This TCR was recovered from a human donor in good health (CMV status not recorded). Some clones in this sample may be carry-over from other donors' samples. Sequenced here: cultured CD8+ T cells from PBMCs, sampled from culture after CMV antigen stimulation. CDR3 residues: CASSQTYRRNTEAFF. CDR3 bases: TGTGCCAGCAGCCAAACCTACAGGAGGAACACTGAAGCTTTCTTT. Combining the CDR3 with reference TRBV7-9 and TRBJ1-1 gives the whole variable domain DTGVSQNPRHKITKRGQNVTFRCDPISEHNRLYWYRQTLGQGPEFLTYFQNEAQLEKSRLLSDRFSAERPKGSFSTLEIQRTEQGDSAMYLCASSQTYRRNTEAFFGQGTRLTVV.